This T cell receptor (beta chain) was recovered during a study of cytotoxic CD8 clonotypes in ibrutinib-treated CLL (dated by TCRdb to 2020 to 2023). Regarding the complete study: In this cohort, about 15 patients were treatment-naive and fewer than 13 were relapsed/refractory, while around 17 had unmutated IGHV. Cryopreserved peripheral blood mononuclear cells were collected before treatment, at response, and at either disease progression or sustained remission. Samples at response were collected after a median of about 12 months of treatment, with a range of roughly 6 to 40 months. Every sample from remission and from progressive disease was obtained while the patients were still on ibrutinib. Partial responses were observed in about 25 patients and complete responses in 2; after a median follow-up of about 69 months, remission was maintained in 14 patients and progression was observed in approximately twelve. Of the approximately 90 participants in the trial, 26 had longitudinal samples available. On average, each sample had roughly 260,000 productive templates and 94,082 productive rearrangements.

For CDR1 and CDR2, the germline V gene lists SGHRS and YFSETQ. The CDR3, from cysteine to phenylalanine, totals 14 residues. The sequence is cut down to CDR3 DNA, 42 bases in frame from base 1. V has 4 bases trimmed and J has 7 bases trimmed; junction bases matching no gene number 2. Worth noting for this clone: It has no known antigen specificity. Base-call qualities are not available, and no considerably larger clone is one nucleotide away.

Overall study outcomes, separate from this receptor: Sampling times were not matched between patients in sustained remission and patients whose disease was progressing, and lymph node repertoires were not examined. Public clonotypes were rare and either shrank or stayed stable during treatment, and the rise in clonality at ibrutinib response reflected expansion of private clonotypes. At ibrutinib response clonality went up, during sustained remission it held steady, and at progression it dropped back toward baseline. Baseline clonality exceeded that of age-matched healthy donors and correlated strongly with circulating CD8+ T-cell counts.

Each clonotype received, on average, 10x coverage in deep resolution sequencing performed on a MiSeq, where the target depth lay between 1 in 1 million and 1 in 200,000 T cells. TCR beta libraries were generated with the immunoSEQ hsTCRB Kit. In the original analysis: Data were analyzed with ImmunoSEQ Data Assistant and ImmunoSEQ Analyzer, with V, D and J genes assigned per IMGT definitions. Clonality, with values ranging from 0 to 1, was calculated as one minus the normalized Shannon entropy of productive rearrangement frequencies. Only overrepresented clonotypes making up at least 0.05% of the repertoire of each patient were included in the public clonotype analysis. Thirteen repertoires from age-matched healthy donors, obtained from immuneACCESS, served as clonality controls. In TCRdb, the immuneACCESS table is reduced to in-frame sequences with V and J assigned. These tables do not hold every clone; where another copy was compared, an unresolved V gene accounts for under half, and the others remain unexplained. The D gene and trimming were derived from the DNA, and the V and J assignments and clone size from that table. Here the sample has roughly 70,000 clones; around nine tenths occur a single time. The ten biggest clones cover approximately 3.1% of the sample.

What this sample's time point label stands for: roughly 12 months on ibrutinib. Roughly 2 micrograms of genomic DNA were extracted from cryopreserved PBMCs for TCR beta library preparation. Longitudinal blood samples from CLL patients on ibrutinib monotherapy were analyzed using high-throughput TCR beta sequencing. Patients were enrolled in a phase 2 open-label single-center ibrutinib monotherapy trial. The receptor chain draws on TRBV5-1 and TRBJ2-4; 13 central bases correspond to TRBD2. The clonotype originates from a human donor with chronic lymphocytic leukemia. The sequences come from PBMCs, collected after 12 months of ibrutinib treatment. The CDR3 sequence is CASSEGLAGNIQYF. The nucleotides read TGCGCCAGCAGCGAGGGACTAGCGGGGAACATTCAGTACTTC. The entire variable domain, with the stretches around the CDR3 drawn from the reference TRBV5-1 and TRBJ2-4 proteins, is KAGVTQTPRYLIKTRGQQVTLSCSPISGHRSVSWYQQTPGQGLQFLFEYFSETQRNKGNFPGRFSGRQFSNSRSEMNVSTLELGDSALYLCASSEGLAGNIQYFGAGTRLSVL.